The 2 T cell receptor beta chains below come from one sample, sequenced in a study of OX40 agonist ivuxolimab in advanced cancers. The table came from immunoSEQ multiplex PCR; TCRdb's copy has only in-frame clones and leaves some out. The repertoire includes roughly 93,000 clones, approximately 80% of them detected once, and approximately 5.5% sits in the top ten. Specimen: CD4+ or CD8+ T cells sorted from blood, collected in a trial of the OX40 agonist ivuxolimab. The source is an adult with an advanced solid tumor such as melanoma, head and neck, liver or kidney cancer.

The rearrangement joins TRBV7-8 to TRBJ2-1, with TRBD2 matching over 10 bases. Germline V gives CDR1 SGHVS, CDR2 FQNEAQ. J was trimmed by 7 bases and V by 5 bases; bases with no gene match: 8. This CDR3 is 15 amino acids long. CDR3 in DNA: TGTGCCAGCAGCCAATTCACTAGCGGGAAGAATGAGCAGTTCTTC. Protein: CASSQFTSGKNEQFF.

CDR3 in amino acids: CASSLEALTGNTIYF. The CDR3 DNA reads TGTGCCAGCAGCTTAGAGGCCCTAACTGGAAACACCATATATTTT. The chain employs TRBV7-9 and TRBJ1-3; no reliable D call. Trimming pared 1 base from V and 2 bases from J, leaving 9 bases between. The CDR3 is 15 amino acids. Per the germline V gene, CDR1 is SEHNR and CDR2 is FQNEAQ (reference sequence).